This T cell receptor beta chain was identified during a study of OX40 agonist ivuxolimab in advanced cancers. The wider study: An agonistic human IgG2 monoclonal antibody against OX40 (CD134) was given.

The CDR3 loop spans 14 amino acids. J was trimmed by 1 base and V by 5 bases; bases with no gene match: 3. Germline CDR1 SNHLY, CDR2 FYNNEI. Whole-study results and caveats: Expanded clones were, on average, more numerous in CD8+ T cells than in CD4+.

The method was immunoSEQ multiplex PCR; TCRdb's version includes in-frame clones alone and lacks a portion of them. The table shows about 22,000 clones, with around 85% occurring only once. With respect to this clone: Its matching antigen is unknown.

V is TRBV2 and J is TRBJ1-2, with 8 bases that match TRBD1. Sequencing was performed on CD4+ or CD8+ T cells sorted from blood, taken in a trial of the OX40 agonist ivuxolimab. This TCR came from an adult with an advanced solid tumor such as melanoma, head and neck, liver or kidney cancer. The CDR3 sequence: CASSWGQVNYGYTF. Here the CDR3 DNA reads TGTGCCAGCAGTTGGGGACAGGTTAACTATGGCTACACCTTC.